Shown below are 4 T cell receptor beta chains from a single sample sequenced in a study of OX40 agonist ivuxolimab in advanced cancers. Preparation of the library involved the immunoSEQ multiplex PCR assay. TCRdb mirrors the immuneACCESS table, restricted to in-frame sequences. Some clones are absent from its copies; in checked studies, under half trace to an unresolved V gene, and the reason for the others is unknown. The sample records 72,000 or so clones, about 80% of which are singletons. The ten largest clones add up to about 0.44% of the sample. This specimen consisted of CD4+ or CD8+ T cells sorted from blood, obtained in a trial of the OX40 agonist ivuxolimab. The receptor source for this set is an adult with an advanced solid tumor such as melanoma, head and neck, liver or kidney cancer.

The chain joins TRBV11-3 to TRBJ1-1, with D unresolved. Germline CDR1 is SGHNT and CDR2 is YENEEA. The CDR3 length is 12 residues. V lost 5 bases and J lost 2, with 6 bases in between. The CDR3 sequence is CASSHSNTEAFF. The CDR3 DNA sequence: TGTGCCAGCAGCCATTCAAACACTGAAGCTTTCTTT.

V is TRBV4-1 and J is TRBJ2-5; TRBD1 matches 10 bases. This CDR3 has 15 amino acids. Trimming removed 1 base from V and 4 bases from J; junction bases left unmatched: 3. CDR1 is MGHRA, CDR2 YSYEKL, per germline. The CDR3 DNA reads as TGCGCCAGCAGCCAAGTAGGACAGGGGGGAGAGACCCAGTACTTC. Protein: CASSQVGQGGETQYF.

CDR3 in DNA: TGTGCCAGCAGCGTTTCGGGTCCGACCAGGGGGGTCTACGAGCAGTACGTC. Residues: CASSVSGPTRGVYEQYV. The chain uses TRBV9 and TRBJ2-7; possibly TRBD1 for D (7 bases). V lost 2 bases and J 3 bases, leaving 21 bases between the germline ends. Per the germline V gene, CDR1 is SGDLS and CDR2 is YYNGEE. This CDR3 is 17 amino acids long.

Concerning this clone itself: Sequence at one end of the junction differs from germline and may be a read error. The chain recombines TRBV20-1 with TRBJ2-3; possibly TRBD1 for D (5 bases). The CDR3 runs to 11 residues. In germline, CDR1 is DFQATT, CDR2 SNEGSKA (reference sequence). DNA of the CDR3: TGCAGTGCGAGAGGAGACAGTACGCAGTATTTT. The encoded protein is CSARGDSTQYF.